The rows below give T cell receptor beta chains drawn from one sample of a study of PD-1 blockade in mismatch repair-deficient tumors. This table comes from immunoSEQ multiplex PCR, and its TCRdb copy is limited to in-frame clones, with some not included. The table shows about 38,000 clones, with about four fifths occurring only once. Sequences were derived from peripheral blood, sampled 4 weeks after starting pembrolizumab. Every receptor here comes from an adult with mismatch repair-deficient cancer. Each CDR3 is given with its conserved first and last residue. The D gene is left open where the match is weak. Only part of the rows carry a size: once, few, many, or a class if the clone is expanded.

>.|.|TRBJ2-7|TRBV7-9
CASSPGGPSEQYF
TGTGCCAGCAGCCCTGGGGGCCCATCCGAGCAGTACTTC
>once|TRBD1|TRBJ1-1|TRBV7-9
CASSLGQGGAFF
TGTGCCAGCAGCTTAGGACAGGGAGGAGCTTTCTTT
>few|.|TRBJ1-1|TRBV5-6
CASSWPDWTEAFF
TGTGCCAGCAGCTGGCCGGACTGGACTGAAGCTTTCTTT
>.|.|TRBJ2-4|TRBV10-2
CASTEVGAKNIQYF
TGCGCCAGCACCGAAGTGGGGGCCAAAAACATTCAGTACTTC
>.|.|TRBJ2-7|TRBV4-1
CASSQRPITPYEQYF
TGCGCCAGCAGCCAAAGGCCCATAACACCCTACGAGCAGTACTTC
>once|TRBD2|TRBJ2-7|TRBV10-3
CAISGLAGEYYEQYF
TGTGCCATCAGTGGACTAGCGGGAGAGTATTACGAGCAGTACTTC
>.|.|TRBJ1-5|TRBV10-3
CAISDSNQPQHF
TGTGCCATCAGTGACAGCAATCAGCCCCAGCATTTT
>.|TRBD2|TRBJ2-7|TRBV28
CASSSGLAIPEQYF
TGTGCCAGCAGTTCGGGACTAGCGATACCAGAGCAGTACTTC
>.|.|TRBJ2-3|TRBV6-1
CASSENPNTQYF
TGTGCCAGCAGTGAAAACCCGAATACGCAGTATTTT
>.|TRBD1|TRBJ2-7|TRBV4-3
CASSRGQLSSYEQYF
TGCGCCAGCAGCCGGGGACAGTTGAGCTCCTACGAGCAGTACTTC
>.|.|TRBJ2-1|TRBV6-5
CASSYSPGNEQFF
TGTGCCAGCAGTTACTCTCCTGGAAATGAGCAGTTCTTC
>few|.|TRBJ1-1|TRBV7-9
CASSSTVASTEAFF
TGTGCCAGCAGCTCTACAGTGGCGAGCACTGAAGCTTTCTTT
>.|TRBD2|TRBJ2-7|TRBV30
CAWRAASGPSYEQYF
TGTGCCTGGAGGGCGGCTAGCGGGCCTTCCTACGAGCAGTACTTC
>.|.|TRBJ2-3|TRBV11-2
CASSLDLPSADTQYF
TGTGCCAGCAGCTTAGATCTGCCTAGCGCAGATACGCAGTATTTT
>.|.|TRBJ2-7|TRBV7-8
CASSLGGYGEHEQYF
TGTGCCAGCAGCTTAGGTGGTTATGGGGAACACGAGCAGTACTTC
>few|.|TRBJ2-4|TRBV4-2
CASSQDWTLGNIQYF
TGTGCCAGCAGCCAAGATTGGACCCTCGGAAACATTCAGTACTTC
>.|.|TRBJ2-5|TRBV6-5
CASSYLQEGTQYF
TGTGCCAGCAGTTATCTTCAGGAGGGGACCCAGTACTTC
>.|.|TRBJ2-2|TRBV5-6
CASSPGHRGELFF
TGTGCCAGCAGCCCCGGTCACCGCGGGGAGCTGTTTTTT
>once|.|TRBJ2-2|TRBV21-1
CASTNRDRAVTGELFF
TGTGCCAGCACCAACAGGGACAGGGCGGTAACCGGGGAGCTGTTTTTT
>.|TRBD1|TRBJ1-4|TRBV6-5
CASSQLTGANEKLFF
TGTGCCAGCAGTCAATTGACAGGGGCTAATGAAAAACTGTTTTTT
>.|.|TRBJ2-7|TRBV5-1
CASSYLGVNEQYF
TGCGCCAGCAGCTACTTAGGGGTAAACGAGCAGTACTTC
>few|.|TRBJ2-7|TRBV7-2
CASSLGVGSYEQYF
TGTGCCAGCAGCTTAGGGGTAGGGTCCTACGAGCAGTACTTC
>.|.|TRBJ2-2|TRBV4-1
CASSRGPNTGELFF
TGCGCCAGCAGCCGAGGGCCGAACACCGGGGAGCTGTTTTTT
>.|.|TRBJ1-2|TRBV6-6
CASSPDPGSYGYTF
TGTGCCAGCAGCCCGGATCCGGGCTCCTATGGCTACACCTTC
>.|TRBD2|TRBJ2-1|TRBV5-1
CASSRTSGSNEQFF
TGCGCCAGCAGCCGGACTAGCGGGAGTAATGAGCAGTTCTTC
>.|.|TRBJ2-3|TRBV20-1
CSARDTDTQYF
TGCAGTGCTAGGGACACAGATACGCAGTATTTT
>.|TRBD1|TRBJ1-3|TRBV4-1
CASSQGQGANTIYF
TGCGCCAGCAGCCAAGGGCAGGGGGCTAACACCATATATTTT
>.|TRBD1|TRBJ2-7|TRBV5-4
CASSGQGSSYEQYF
TGTGCCAGCAGTGGACAGGGTTCCTCCTACGAGCAGTACTTC
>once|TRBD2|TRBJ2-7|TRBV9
CASSPSGVGREQYF
TGTGCCAGCAGCCCTAGCGGGGTCGGTCGGGAGCAGTACTTC
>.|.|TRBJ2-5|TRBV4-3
CASSQESQGETQYF
TGCGCCAGCAGCCAAGAATCACAGGGAGAGACCCAGTACTTC
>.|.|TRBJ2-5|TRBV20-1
CSAWEVETQYF
TGCAGTGCCTGGGAGGTAGAGACCCAGTACTTC
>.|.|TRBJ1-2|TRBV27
CATRAAIFAGYTF
TGTGCCACCCGGGCCGCCATTTTCGCGGGCTACACCTTC
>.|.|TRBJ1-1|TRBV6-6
CASILGQPNTEAFF
TGTGCCAGCATCCTCGGACAGCCGAACACTGAAGCTTTCTTT
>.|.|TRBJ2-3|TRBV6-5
CASSYQAGEDTQYF
TGTGCCAGCAGTTACCAGGCAGGGGAAGATACGCAGTATTTT
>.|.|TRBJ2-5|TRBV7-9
CASSLGGQTKETQYF
TGTGCCAGCAGCTTAGGAGGACAGACTAAAGAGACCCAGTACTTC
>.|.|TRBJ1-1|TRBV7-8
CASSSSNSYTEAFF
TGTGCCAGCAGCTCCAGCAACAGTTACACTGAAGCTTTCTTT
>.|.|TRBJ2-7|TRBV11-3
CASSPPVGLVVAYEQYF
TGTGCCAGCAGTCCCCCCGTAGGCCTCGTTGTCGCCTACGAGCAGTACTTC
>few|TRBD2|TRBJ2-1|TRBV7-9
CASSFQLLAGTYNEQFF
TGTGCCAGCAGCTTTCAACTACTAGCGGGAACCTACAATGAGCAGTTCTTC
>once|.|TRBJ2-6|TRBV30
CAWSPVEAGANVLTF
TGTGCCTGGAGTCCCGTGGAGGCTGGGGCCAACGTCCTGACTTTC
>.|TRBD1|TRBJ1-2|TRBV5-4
CASSSPTGTYGYTF
TGTGCCAGCAGCTCCCCGACAGGGACCTATGGCTACACCTTC
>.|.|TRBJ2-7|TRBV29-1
CSVEGSGTSYEQYF
TGCAGCGTTGAGGGGTCCGGAACCTCCTACGAGCAGTACTTC
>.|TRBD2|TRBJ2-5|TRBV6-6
CASSYPGGETQYF
TGTGCCAGCAGCTACCCCGGGGGGGAGACCCAGTACTTC
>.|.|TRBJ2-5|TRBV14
CASSLQGSHAQYF
TGTGCCAGCAGCCTACAGGGATCTCATGCCCAGTACTTC
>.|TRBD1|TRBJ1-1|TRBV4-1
CASSQAGMTGMNTEAFF
TGCGCCAGCAGCCAAGCAGGGATGACAGGGATGAACACTGAAGCTTTCTTT
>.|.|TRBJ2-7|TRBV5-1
CASLRTPWAYEQYF
TGCGCCAGCCTTAGGACTCCTTGGGCCTACGAGCAGTACTTC
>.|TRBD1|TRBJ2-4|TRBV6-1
CASSGGQGNIQYF
TGTGCCAGCAGTGGGGGACAGGGCAACATTCAGTACTTC
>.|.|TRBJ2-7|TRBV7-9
CASSLEGTASSYEQYF
TGTGCCAGCAGCCTAGAGGGGACCGCGAGCTCCTACGAGCAGTACTTC
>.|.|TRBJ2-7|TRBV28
CASSRSGPSSYEQYF
TGTGCCAGCAGTAGAAGCGGACCTAGCTCCTACGAGCAGTACTTC
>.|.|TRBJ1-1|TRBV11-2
CASSLVSGVEAFF
TGTGCCAGCAGCTTAGTCTCGGGGGTTGAAGCTTTCTTT
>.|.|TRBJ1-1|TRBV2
CASRAPNTEAFF
TGTGCCAGCAGGGCCCCGAACACTGAAGCTTTCTTT
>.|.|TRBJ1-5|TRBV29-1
CSVRVTVDSNQPQHF
TGCAGCGTTCGTGTGACGGTGGATAGCAATCAGCCCCAGCATTTT
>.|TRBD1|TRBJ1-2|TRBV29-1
CSVPDPGQGQFNTDYGYTF
TGCAGCGTCCCTGACCCGGGACAGGGACAGTTTAATACTGACTATGGCTACACCTTC
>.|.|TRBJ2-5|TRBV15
CATSPGTQFPQETQYF
TGTGCCACCAGCCCAGGGACGCAGTTCCCTCAAGAGACCCAGTACTTC